The 32 T cell receptor beta chains given below trace back to one sample, sequenced in a study of blood T cell repertoires in COVID-19. Measured with immunoSEQ multiplex PCR; TCRdb has only the in-frame clones, and not every one. The sample contains fewer than 250,000 clones, 92% of which appear only once. What was sequenced was peripheral blood. The receptors derive from a man aged 25 to 40 with acute or convalescent COVID-19.

This clone appeared once. The identical CDR3 is also encoded by other nucleotide sequences in the sample. CDR3 coding DNA: TGTGCCAGCAGGCGTACAGGGGAGAACTATGGCTACACCTTC. It is translated as CASRRTGENYGYTF. This chain links TRBV6-6 with TRBJ1-2; 7 nucleotides agree with TRBD1. From germline, CDR1 is MNHNY and CDR2 SVGAGI (reference sequence). Losses at the gene ends were 6 bases for V and 2 bases for J; bases not matched to a gene: 6. This CDR3 comprises 14 residues.

The V gene is TRBV2, the J gene TRBJ1-4; TRBD1 matches at 10 bases. The trim removed 6 bases at V and 10 bases at J, leaving 8 bases unmatched. Germline lookup yields CDR1 SNHLY and CDR2 FYNNEI. CDR3 length equals 14 residues. The DNA of the CDR3 is TGTGCCAGCAGGGTCGGGACAGGGGAAGGAAAACTGTTTTTT. Translated: CASRVGTGEGKLFF.

The rearrangement joins TRBV27 to TRBJ2-7; TRBD2 matches 12 bases. Germline-derived CDR1 and CDR2 are MNHEY and SMNVEV (reference sequence). The CDR3 consists of 17 residues. V was pared by 2 bases and J by 3 bases, with 8 bases of the junction left unmatched. CDR3 DNA: TGTGCCAGCAGTTTACGACTAGCGGGAGACAGAGGCTACGAGCAGTACTTC. It yields the protein CASSLRLAGDRGYEQYF.

The chain uses TRBV9 and TRBJ2-5; D is uncertain. This CDR3 spans 14 amino acids. The germline V gene encodes CDR1 SGDLS and CDR2 YYNGEE. V dropped 0 bases and J dropped 5 bases, with 11 bases sitting between them. Here the CDR3 DNA reads TGTGCCAGCAGCGTAGTTGACTCGAGGGAGACCCAGTACTTC. This sequence encodes CASSVVDSRETQYF.

The chain carries TRBV4-1 and TRBJ1-3; D perhaps matches TRBD1 (5 bases). Trimming shortened V by 3 bases and J by 7 bases, and 25 bases separated the two germline ends. Germline V gene lookup returns CDR1 MGHRA and CDR2 YSYEKL. This CDR3 is 18 amino acids long. Here the CDR3 DNA reads TGCGCCAGCAGCCACTCTTCGTACAGGTCCAAGCCAGGGAACACCATATATTTT. This translates into CASSHSSYRSKPGNTIYF.

The rearrangement joins TRBV7-2 to TRBJ2-1; TRBD2 matches at 7 bases. Germline CDR1 and CDR2: SGHTA and FQGNSA. V lost 1 base to trimming and J lost 4 bases; unmatched junction nucleotides: 1. This CDR3 has 14 amino acids. CDR3 residues: CASSLGGGYNEQFF. In nucleotides, the CDR3 is TGTGCCAGCAGCTTAGGCGGGGGATACAATGAGCAGTTCTTC. The variable domain in full, completed from reference TRBV7-2 and TRBJ2-1, reads GAGVSQSPSNKVTEKGKDVELRCDPISGHTALYWYRQSLGQGLEFLIYFQGNSAPDKSGLPSDRFSAERTGGSVSTLTIQRTQQEDSAVYLCASSLGGGYNEQFFGPGTRLTVL.

V is TRBV18 and J is TRBJ2-5; the D gene is possibly TRBD2 (5 bases). The CDR3 spans 14 residues. CDR1 and CDR2 from the germline V gene are KGHSH and LQKENI. Trimming removed 0 bases at V and 5 bases at J, with 10 bases between. The CDR3 region is CASSPPSGGETQYF. CDR3 nucleotides: TGTGCCAGCTCACCACCCTCTGGAGGCGAGACCCAGTACTTC. The full variable domain, completed using reference TRBV18 and TRBJ2-5, is NAGVMQNPRHLVRRRGQEARLRCSPMKGHSHVYWYRQLPEEGLKFMVYLQKENIIDESGMPKERFSAEFPKEGPSILRIQQVVRGDSAAYFCASSPPSGGETQYFGPGTRLLVL.

The CDR3 region is CATSSLGQGDQPQHF. The DNA of the CDR3 is TGTGCCACCAGCAGTTTGGGACAGGGCGATCAGCCCCAGCATTTT. The V gene is TRBV15, the J gene TRBJ1-5, with 9 bases fitting TRBD1. This CDR3 has 15 residues. Losses at the gene ends were 3 bases for V and 5 bases for J; bases not matched to a gene: 5. The germline CDR1 and CDR2 sequences are LNHNV and YYDKDF (reference sequence).

CDR3: CASSPLGQGMHEQYF. In DNA form, the CDR3 reads TGTGCCAGCTCACCCTTAGGACAGGGTATGCACGAGCAGTACTTC. The J gene is TRBJ2-7, the V gene TRBV18, with 8 nucleotides matching TRBD1. The CDR3 runs to 15 residues. The V segment lost 3 bases and the J segment 5 bases; nucleotides outside the gene matches: 9. CDR1 is KGHSH and CDR2 is LQKENI in the germline V gene.

This chain connects TRBV19 to TRBJ1-2; 8 positions agree with TRBD1. This CDR3 has 14 amino acids. V gave up 9 bases and J gave up 7 bases; unmatched junction bases: 13. The germline V gene has CDR1 LNHDA and CDR2 SQIVND (reference sequence). This chain's CDR3 is CASAATGVMSGYTF. The CDR3 nucleotides are TGTGCCAGCGCAGCGACAGGGGTGATGAGTGGCTACACCTTC. Full variable domain (missing parts from reference TRBV19 and TRBJ1-2): DGGITQSPKYLFRKEGQNVTLSCEQNLNHDAMYWYRQDPGQGLRLIYYSQIVNDFQKGDIAEGYSVSREKKESFPLTVTSAQKNPTAFYLCASAATGVMSGYTFGSGTRLTVV.

The rearrangement joins TRBV10-3 to TRBJ1-2, with TRBD1 matching over 10 bases. With V trimmed by 4 bases and J by 6 bases, 14 bases remained unmatched. This CDR3 region has 17 residues. Germline CDR1 is ENHRY and CDR2 is SYGVKD. CDR3 residues: CAISVRGQGDQLDGYTF. CDR3 nucleotides: TGTGCCATCAGTGTCCGAGGACAGGGGGACCAACTAGATGGCTACACCTTC.

The chain recombines TRBV28 with TRBJ2-2, with no clear D. This CDR3 has 14 residues. Germline loops: CDR1 MDHEN, CDR2 SYDVKM. CDR3: CASTPGLNTGELFF. The CDR3 DNA reads TGTGCGTCAACCCCAGGCCTGAACACCGGGGAGCTGTTTTTT.

J is TRBJ1-2 and V is TRBV5-1; tentative D call: TRBD1 (5 bases). The CDR3 has 13 amino acids. Germline CDR1 and CDR2: SGHRS and YFSETQ. Trimming removed 6 bases from V and 1 base from J, with 10 bases in between. CDR3 nucleotides: TGCGCCAGCAAGCAGGACATTAACTATGGCTACACCTTC. It yields the protein CASKQDINYGYTF.

V usage is TRBV4-1 and J usage is TRBJ2-7, with 10 bases lining up with TRBD1. Germline V CDR1 and CDR2: MGHRA, YSYEKL. Unmatched junction bases numbered 2, after V lost 3 bases and J lost 3 bases. CDR3 length: 14 residues. In DNA, the CDR3 is TGCGCCAGCAGCCAGCGGGACAGGGGCTACGAGCAGTACTTC. Amino acid sequence: CASSQRDRGYEQYF.

DNA of the CDR3: TGTGCCATCAGTGAACATGACAGCTATGGCTACACCTTC. Residues: CAISEHDSYGYTF. The chain links TRBV10-3 to TRBJ1-2, with D possibly matching TRBD1 (5 bases). The V and J ends lost 3 bases and 4 bases respectively, with 9 bases between them. Germline V gene lookup returns CDR1 ENHRY and CDR2 SYGVKD. This CDR3 contains 13 residues.

The genes are TRBV29-1 and TRBJ2-7; the D is unclear. V was clipped by 0 bases and J by 5 bases, with 5 bases between them. Germline values: CDR1 SQVTM, CDR2 ANQGSEA. The CDR3 is made up of 11 amino acids. In nucleotides, the CDR3 is TGCAGCGTTGAAGATCCCGACGAGCAGTACTTC. Translating it yields CSVEDPDEQYF.

The CDR3 spells CASSFEAKNIQYF. CDR3 in DNA: TGTGCCAGCAGCTTCGAGGCCAAAAACATTCAGTACTTC. The chain has TRBV5-4 and TRBJ2-4; no reliable D call. V was clipped by 2 bases and J by 1 base, with 4 bases between them. This CDR3 contains 13 residues. Germline V gene sequence: CDR1 SGHNT, CDR2 YYREEE (reference sequence). Full variable domain (remainder filled in from reference TRBV5-4 and TRBJ2-4): ETGVTQSPTHLIKTRGQQVTLRCSSQSGHNTVSWYQQALGQGPQFIFQYYREEENGRGNFPPRFSGLQFPNYSSELNVNALELDDSALYLCASSFEAKNIQYFGAGTRLSVL.

V usage is TRBV24-1 and J usage is TRBJ2-3; the D gene is possibly TRBD2 (6 bases). Germline CDR1 reads KGHDR; CDR2 reads SFDVKD. The CDR3 is made up of 15 amino acids. V lost 4 bases to trimming and J lost 7 bases, with 17 bases between them. The CDR3 reads CATSDPGLSPHTQYF. CDR3 nucleotide sequence: TGTGCCACCAGTGACCCGGGACTTTCCCCGCATACGCAGTATTTT.

This clone was recorded only once. The rearrangement links TRBV5-4 to TRBJ2-7, with D possibly being TRBD1 (6 bases). Trimming took off 2 bases at V and 0 bases at J, with 15 bases between the two ends. The CDR3 runs to 16 residues. Germline assignment: CDR1 SGHNT and CDR2 YYREEE (reference sequence). CDR3 DNA sequence: TGTGCCAGCAGCTTAAAAGGGGGATCCAGCTCCTACGAGCAGTACTTC. Its translation: CASSLKGGSSSYEQYF. Filled out from reference TRBV5-4 and TRBJ2-7, the complete variable domain reads ETGVTQSPTHLIKTRGQQVTLRCSSQSGHNTVSWYQQALGQGPQFIFQYYREEENGRGNFPPRFSGLQFPNYSSELNVNALELDDSALYLCASSLKGGSSSYEQYFGPGTRLTVT.

The chain employs TRBV4-2 and TRBJ2-7; 7 bases align to TRBD1. This CDR3 is 14 amino acids long. J gave up 6 bases and V 5 bases, and 10 bases lay outside the gene matches. CDR1 is LGHNA, CDR2 YNFKEQ, per germline. This CDR3 reads CASSSRDRESEQYF. The CDR3 DNA reads TGTGCCAGCAGCAGCCGGGACAGAGAGAGCGAGCAGTACTTC.

The chain employs TRBV7-8 and TRBJ1-1; 9 bases fit TRBD1. The CDR3 is 14 amino acids. The germline CDR1 and CDR2 sequences are SGHVS and FQNEAQ. Losses at the gene ends were 3 bases for V and 10 bases for J; bases not matched to a gene: 9. The CDR3 DNA is TGTGCCAGCAGCTTCGAACAGGGGGCGTTAGGAGCTTTCTTT. This gives the protein CASSFEQGALGAFF.

The rearrangement joins TRBV30 to TRBJ1-4, with 10 bases matching TRBD1. The CDR3 length is 15 residues. In germline, CDR1 is GTSNPN, CDR2 SVGIG (reference sequence). Losses at the gene ends were 4 bases for V and 7 bases for J; bases not matched to a gene: 9. The CDR3 reads CAWNSYRTGGEKLFF. CDR3 DNA sequence: TGTGCCTGGAACAGTTACAGGACAGGGGGTGAAAAACTGTTTTTT. Together with reference TRBV30 and TRBJ1-4, the CDR3 gives the full variable domain: SQTIHQWPATLVQPVGSPLSLECTVEGTSNPNLYWYRQAAGRGLQLLFYSVGIGQISSEVPQNLSASRPQDRQFILSSKKLLLSDSGFYLCAWNSYRTGGEKLFFGSGTQLSVL.

CDR3 sequence: CSVVNKLLRTDTQYF. The DNA of the CDR3 is TGCAGCGTTGTTAACAAACTACTTCGCACAGATACGCAGTATTTT. This chain uses TRBV29-1 with TRBJ2-3; D not resolved. The CDR3 is 15 amino acids. CDR1 and CDR2 from the germline V gene are SQVTM and ANQGSEA. The V end lost 4 bases, the J end lost 1 base, and 15 bases lay between the germline ends.

This chain connects TRBV28 to TRBJ1-1; D uncertain. The CDR3 is made up of 12 amino acids. The germline CDR1 and CDR2 sequences are MDHEN and SYDVKM. The V and J ends lost 8 bases and 7 bases respectively, with 14 bases between them. CDR3: CASSRAPFEAFF. The DNA of the CDR3 is TGTGCCAGCTCCAGAGCGCCCTTTGAAGCTTTCTTT.

The V and J genes are TRBV5-4 and TRBJ2-2; possibly TRBD2 for D (7 bases). The V end lost 4 bases, the J end lost 3 bases, and 13 bases lay between the germline ends. This CDR3 has 15 amino acids. Germline CDR1 reads SGHNT; CDR2 reads YYREEE (reference sequence). This CDR3 is CASSGRAGDTGELFF. DNA of the CDR3: TGTGCCAGCAGCGGGAGGGCAGGGGACACCGGGGAGCTGTTTTTT.

This clone was counted once. The chain is built from TRBV28 and TRBJ2-3; D remains ambiguous. The CDR3 has 13 residues. Per the germline V gene, CDR1 is MDHEN and CDR2 is SYDVKM. V was clipped by 3 bases and J by 9 bases, with 13 bases between them. The CDR3 nucleotides are TGTGCCAGCAGTTTCCCCAACACATTGACGCAGTATTTT. It is translated as CASSFPNTLTQYF.

The V call is TRBV5-1, the J call TRBJ2-1; TRBD1 aligns across 10 bases. The CDR3 has 15 residues. The germline V gene encodes CDR1 SGHRS and CDR2 YFSETQ. The ends lost 7 bases at V and 9 bases at J; junction bases unmatched: 13. CDR3 DNA: TGCGCCAGCTGCCTAGGACAGGGGGGTGCGGTTGAGCAGTTCTTC. Translated, it gives CASCLGQGGAVEQFF.

V and J are TRBV7-2 and TRBJ2-1; 7 positions match TRBD1. CDR1 and CDR2 from the germline V gene are SGHTA and FQGNSA. This CDR3 has 13 residues. V lost 4 bases to trimming and J lost 9 bases; unmatched junction nucleotides: 6. The CDR3, as DNA: TGTGCCAGCAGCTACCGGACAGGCGGTGAGCAGTTCTTC. It translates to CASSYRTGGEQFF.

The chain uses TRBV5-1 and TRBJ1-4, with TRBD1 as a possible D gene (5 bases). V dropped 2 bases and J dropped 1 base, with 18 bases sitting between them. This CDR3 comprises 18 residues. From germline, CDR1 is SGHRS and CDR2 YFSETQ. The CDR3 loop is CASSFGGANTLTNEKLFF. The CDR3 DNA sequence: TGCGCCAGCAGCTTTGGCGGGGCGAATACTTTAACTAATGAAAAACTGTTTTTT.

This clone was recorded once. This rearrangement joins TRBV5-4 to TRBJ2-1; the D gene is possibly TRBD2 (6 bases). The CDR3 has 16 amino acids. Trimming left V 0 bases short and J 5 bases short, with 15 bases between. Germline lookup yields CDR1 SGHNT and CDR2 YYREEE (reference sequence). The CDR3 sequence: CASSLGRTTGNNEQFF. In nucleotides, the CDR3 is TGTGCCAGCAGCTTGGGTAGGACTACTGGTAACAATGAGCAGTTCTTC.

The rearrangement uses TRBV7-2 and TRBJ2-5; D not certain. Germline loops: CDR1 SGHTA, CDR2 FQGNSA. V lost 4 bases, J lost 2 bases, and 2 bases lay in between. This CDR3 has 11 residues. The CDR3 here is CASSSQETQYF. CDR3 bases: TGTGCCAGCAGCTCGCAAGAGACCCAGTACTTC.

The V gene is TRBV30, the J gene TRBJ2-1; D not resolved. Looked up from germline, CDR1 is GTSNPN and CDR2 is SVGIG (reference sequence). The CDR3 sequence is 14 residues long. V gave up 2 bases and J gave up 5 bases, with 13 bases separating them. CDR3 amino acids: CAWSKFSADNEQFF. The DNA for the CDR3 is TGTGCCTGGAGTAAGTTTAGTGCGGACAATGAGCAGTTCTTC.